The 24 T cell receptor beta chains given below trace back to one sample, sequenced in a study of graft-versus-host responses after intestinal transplantation. The antigens for these receptors are not known. Sequencing used immunoSEQ multiplex PCR; TCRdb keeps in-frame clones, though not all of them. The table includes over 55,000 clones, about 80% detected once. The sequencing used unstimulated CD4+ T cells sorted from spleen or lymph node cells, collected before transplant. The receptors were gathered from a human donor who was the organ donor for an intestinal transplant.

This clone was picked up one time. The CDR3 region has the DNA TGTGCCAGCAGGACTGCCCCCAATCAGCCCCAGCATTTT. Translated, it gives CASRTAPNQPQHF. The gene calls are TRBV2 and TRBJ1-5, with D uncertain. Germline CDR1 is SNHLY and CDR2 is FYNNEI. Trimming took 6 bases from V and 3 from J, leaving 9 bases between them. CDR3 length: 13 amino acids.

In nucleotides, the CDR3 is TGTGCCAGCAGTGTGGAAGGGGTCCCAGTCGATACGCAGTATTTT. Translating gives CASSVEGVPVDTQYF. The rearrangement links TRBV6-1 to TRBJ2-3, with D perhaps matching TRBD1 (5 bases). V was shortened by 4 bases and J by 6 bases, with 17 bases between the two germline ends. The CDR3 loop spans 15 amino acids. Germline CDR1 MNHNS, CDR2 SASEGT.

Only one count was recorded for this clone. The CDR3 DNA reads TGTGCCAGCAGCCCGGAGGTGACGGAGACCCAGTACTTC. Residues: CASSPEVTETQYF. The rearrangement links TRBV7-6 to TRBJ2-5; weak D call: TRBD2 (5 bases). The length of the CDR3 is 13 residues. V was trimmed by 5 bases and J by 5 bases, leaving 12 bases between them. CDR1 is SGHVS, CDR2 FNYEAQ, per germline.

The chain has TRBV6-6 and TRBJ2-7; 7 nucleotides align to TRBD1. This CDR3 spans 16 amino acids. V gave up 0 bases and J gave up 2 bases; unmatched junction bases: 7. Germline V lookup: CDR1 MNHNY, CDR2 SVGAGI (reference sequence). This chain's CDR3 is CASSYSDSGQTYEQYV. CDR3 in DNA: TGTGCCAGCAGTTACTCAGACTCGGGACAGACCTACGAGCAGTACGTC.

The rearrangement uses TRBV5-1 and TRBJ1-1, with D hard to call. The V end was cut by 5 bases, the J end by 0 bases, with 8 bases between. This CDR3 region has 13 residues. Per germline, CDR1 SGHRS and CDR2 YFSETQ. DNA for the CDR3: TGCGCCAGCAGGGCAGGTTTGAACACTGAAGCTTTCTTT. Residues: CASRAGLNTEAFF.

This chain joins TRBV27 and TRBJ1-5, with 8 nucleotides matching TRBD1. J was trimmed by 4 bases and V by 5 bases; bases with no gene match: 7. Germline-derived CDR1 and CDR2 are MNHEY and SMNVEV (reference sequence). This CDR3 contains 15 residues. Here the CDR3 reads CASSRGTGGNQPQHF. For the CDR3, the DNA is TGTGCCAGCAGTAGGGGGACAGGTGGAAATCAGCCCCAGCATTTT.

J is TRBJ1-2 and V is TRBV6-6, with TRBD1 matching 8 bases. Germline CDR1 reads MNHNY; CDR2 reads SVGAGI (reference sequence). The CDR3 has 14 amino acids. V lost 7 bases and J lost 9; bases outside the gene matches: 13. The CDR3 here is CASNIGQGLARYTF. CDR3 bases: TGTGCCAGCAATATAGGACAGGGATTAGCGCGCTACACCTTC.

The chain has TRBV18 and TRBJ2-7; D is unresolved. Between the trimmed V and J ends, which lost 3 bases and 4 bases, there was a span of 13 bases. The CDR3 loop spans 14 amino acids. Germline V CDR1 and CDR2: KGHSH, LQKENI. CDR3 region: CASSPPDSYYEQYV. DNA of the CDR3: TGTGCCAGCTCACCCCCCGACTCTTATTACGAGCAGTACGTC.

The genes are TRBV9 and TRBJ2-1, with D possibly TRBD1 on 5 matching bases. Trimming pared 3 bases from V and 8 bases from J, leaving 18 bases between. The CDR3 loop spans 15 amino acids. In germline, CDR1 is SGDLS, CDR2 YYNGEE. The CDR3 DNA follows: TGTGCCAGCAGCGAAAACCCGACAGTGTGGGATGAGCAGTTCTTC. It encodes CASSENPTVWDEQFF.

The chain is built from TRBV18 and TRBJ1-5; TRBD1 matches at 7 bases. Germline V gives CDR1 KGHSH, CDR2 LQKENI. V shed 4 bases and J 0 bases; nucleotides not matched to a gene: 6. This CDR3 region has 16 residues. The CDR3, as DNA: TGTGCCAGCTCACTCGGACAGGTTCTTAGCAATCAGCCCCAGCATTTT. This translates into CASSLGQVLSNQPQHF.

The genes are TRBV4-1 and TRBJ1-2; 7 bases map to TRBD1. This CDR3 is built from 14 residues. CDR1 is MGHRA, CDR2 YSYEKL, per germline. The V gene end was trimmed by 5 bases and the J gene end by 4 bases; junction bases not matched to a gene: 7. The CDR3 is CASSSPGQSYGYTF. The CDR3 DNA follows: TGCGCCAGCAGCTCTCCGGGACAGAGCTATGGCTACACCTTC.

The CDR3 DNA follows: TGTGCCAGCTCCGGACAGGGGACAGATACGCAGTATTTT. Protein product: CASSGQGTDTQYF. The chain recombines TRBV18 with TRBJ2-3; TRBD1 aligns across 9 bases. CDR1 and CDR2 (germline): KGHSH, LQKENI. The CDR3 has 13 residues. V lost 6 bases to trimming and J lost 3 bases; unmatched junction nucleotides: 1.

There are a few counts of this clone. Different DNA sequences within this sample yield the same CDR3. This sequence joins TRBV5-8 and TRBJ1-3; D is uncertain. In germline, CDR1 is SGHTS, CDR2 YDEGEE. CDR3 length equals 15 residues. V was shortened by 0 bases and J by 0 bases, with 7 bases between the two germline ends. The CDR3 loop is CASSLDRFSGNTIYF. The CDR3 nucleotides are TGTGCCAGCAGCTTGGATCGGTTCTCTGGAAACACCATATATTTT.

J is TRBJ2-5 and V is TRBV7-9; D unresolved. V was trimmed by 5 bases and J by 5 bases, leaving 9 bases between them. The CDR3 runs to 12 residues. Germline CDR1 reads SEHNR; CDR2 reads FQNEAQ (reference sequence). This chain's CDR3 is CASSRPGETQYF. The CDR3 DNA reads as TGTGCCAGCAGCCGACCAGGCGAGACCCAGTACTTC.

This chain joins TRBV30 and TRBJ1-5; 8 bases agree with TRBD1. CDR3 length: 17 amino acids. With 3 bases clipped from V and 2 bases from J, the junction kept 12 bases outside the gene matches. Germline V lookup: CDR1 GTSNPN, CDR2 SVGIG (reference sequence). This chain's CDR3 is CAWSEAPGGLGNQPQHF. CDR3 nucleotides: TGTGCCTGGAGCGAGGCTCCAGGGGGCCTGGGCAATCAGCCCCAGCATTTT.

V is TRBV19 and J is TRBJ1-5; perhaps TRBD1 as D (6 bases). The V and J ends lost 5 bases and 4 bases respectively, with 12 bases between them. Per germline, CDR1 LNHDA and CDR2 SQIVND (reference sequence). The length of the CDR3 is 14 residues. The CDR3 DNA reads TGTGCCAGTAGTTTTAACCAGGGGAATCAGCCCCAGCATTTT. Translation: CASSFNQGNQPQHF.

The gene calls are TRBV28 and TRBJ2-1, with TRBD2 matching over 8 bases. CDR1 is MDHEN and CDR2 is SYDVKM in the germline V gene. The CDR3 has 14 amino acids. The trim removed 6 bases at V and 8 bases at J, leaving 9 bases unmatched. The CDR3 here is CASSASGGRDEQFF. Here the CDR3 DNA reads TGTGCCAGCAGCGCCAGCGGGGGCCGGGATGAGCAGTTCTTC.

The V gene is TRBV5-4, the J gene TRBJ2-3; the match to TRBD2 covers 11 bases. The CDR3 totals 15 residues. Trimming removed 0 bases from V and 8 bases from J; junction bases left unmatched: 5. Germline V gene lookup returns CDR1 SGHNT and CDR2 YYREEE (reference sequence). CDR3 loop: CASSLELAGDRTQYF. CDR3 DNA: TGTGCCAGCAGCTTGGAACTAGCGGGGGACCGTACGCAGTATTTT.

The rearrangement joins TRBV7-2 to TRBJ2-5; a weak D match, TRBD1 (5 bases). The CDR3 runs to 13 residues. Germline CDR1 SGHTA, CDR2 FQGNSA. Trimming removed 5 bases at V and 2 bases at J, with 9 bases between. The CDR3 reads CASSLRDQETQYF. The CDR3 bases are TGTGCCAGCAGCCTCAGGGATCAAGAGACCCAGTACTTC.

The gene calls are TRBV7-2 and TRBJ1-1; D unclear. V was pared by 5 bases and J by 4 bases, with 8 bases between. The germline V gene encodes CDR1 SGHTA and CDR2 FQGNSA. The CDR3 extends over 12 amino acids. CDR3 protein: CASSPVGTEAFF. The CDR3 DNA reads TGTGCCAGCAGCCCGGTTGGCACTGAAGCTTTCTTT. The complete variable domain, with remaining parts taken from reference TRBV7-2 and TRBJ1-1, reads GAGVSQSPSNKVTEKGKDVELRCDPISGHTALYWYRQSLGQGLEFLIYFQGNSAPDKSGLPSDRFSAERTGGSVSTLTIQRTQQEDSAVYLCASSPVGTEAFFGQGTRLTVV.

This clone showed up just once. CDR3 coding DNA: TGTGCCAGCAGTGGGAACCTAGCGGGGGGGCACGAGCAGTACGTC. Residues: CASSGNLAGGHEQYV. The chain couples TRBV6-1 to TRBJ2-7; TRBD2 aligns across 12 bases. The length of the CDR3 is 15 residues. Germline CDR1 MNHNS, CDR2 SASEGT. Trimming removed 4 bases from V and 5 bases from J; junction bases left unmatched: 6.

This chain uses TRBV7-2 with TRBJ2-1, with 8 bases fitting TRBD1. The CDR3 is made up of 16 amino acids. Germline V gene lookup returns CDR1 SGHTA and CDR2 FQGNSA. With V trimmed by 4 bases and J by 5 bases, 10 bases remained unmatched. The DNA of the CDR3 is TGTGCCAGCAGCTCCCTTTCCGGGACAGGCGACAATGAGCAGTTCTTC. Protein: CASSSLSGTGDNEQFF. The variable domain in full, completed from reference TRBV7-2 and TRBJ2-1, reads GAGVSQSPSNKVTEKGKDVELRCDPISGHTALYWYRQSLGQGLEFLIYFQGNSAPDKSGLPSDRFSAERTGGSVSTLTIQRTQQEDSAVYLCASSSLSGTGDNEQFFGPGTRLTVL.

The J gene is TRBJ2-5, the V gene TRBV11-2, with D possibly being TRBD1 (6 bases). Trimming took 5 bases from V and 2 from J, leaving 9 bases between them. Germline-derived CDR1 and CDR2 are SGHAT and FQNNGV. This CDR3 spans 13 amino acids. The CDR3 protein is CASSAGAQETQYF. The CDR3, as DNA: TGTGCCAGCAGCGCAGGGGCACAAGAGACCCAGTACTTC.

This clone was counted once. The V call is TRBV7-6, the J call TRBJ1-5, with TRBD1 identical over 10 bases. The V gene's germline CDR1 is SGHVS and CDR2 FNYEAQ. The V and J ends lost 4 bases and 4 bases, in that order; junction bases with no gene match: 7. This CDR3 is built from 16 residues. The CDR3 DNA is TGTGCCAGCAGCTATGGGACAGGGGATCGGAATCAGCCCCAGCATTTT. Its translation: CASSYGTGDRNQPQHF.